This TCR beta chain was captured in a study of radiation and T cells in renal cell carcinoma. This CDR3 has 14 residues. Trimming at V came to 6 bases and at J to 1 base, leaving 5 bases not matched to a gene. CDR1 and CDR2 (germline): LNHDA, SQIVND (reference sequence). The sample's time point: blood 4 weeks post-SBRT, at nephrectomy. The treatment denotes: 15 Gy SBRT to primary tumor, nephrectomy 4 weeks later. Nephrectomy followed 15 Gy stereotactic body radiation by 4 weeks. The protocol was immunoSEQ multiplex PCR, while the TCRdb copy is restricted to in-frame clones and leaves out a portion. This sample has fewer than 200,000 clones, with approximately 90% found just once.

The source material was blood, sampled from a patient whose treatment included radiotherapy and nephrectomy. The chain employs TRBV19 and TRBJ1-2, with 7 bases identical to TRBD1. The sequence was obtained from a woman aged 45 to 65 with renal cell carcinoma. CDR3 in DNA: TGTGCCAGTAGGCCGACAGGGTTTAACTATGGCTACACCTTC. It codes for CASRPTGFNYGYTF.